This T cell receptor beta chain derives from a study of blood T cell repertoires in COVID-19. As for the study in general: Donors in the United States, Italy and Spain gave samples during acute or convalescent COVID-19. PBMCs, B-cell-depleted T cells, or T cells provided the cDNA or gDNA that made up the material.

The CDR3 totals 14 residues. Germline assignment: CDR1 LGHDT and CDR2 YNNKEL (reference sequence). V dropped 5 bases and J dropped 3 bases, with 13 bases sitting between them. Authors' methods: The assay estimated nucleated cells by amplifying reference gene primers. Sequenced by immunoSEQ multiplex PCR; TCRdb stores in-frame clones only, minus some. The V and J calls and clone size are taken from that table; D and trimming were inferred from the DNA. This table has a few hundred thousand clones, about 85% appearing once. This TCR was sampled from a woman under 30 with acute or convalescent COVID-19. Specimen: peripheral blood. J is TRBJ1-1 and V is TRBV3-1 (or the pseudogene TRBV3-2), with D hard to call. In nucleotides, the CDR3 is TGTGCCAGCAGCTTAAGAACGGGGTACACTGAAGCTTTCTTT. Residues: CASSLRTGYTEAFF.